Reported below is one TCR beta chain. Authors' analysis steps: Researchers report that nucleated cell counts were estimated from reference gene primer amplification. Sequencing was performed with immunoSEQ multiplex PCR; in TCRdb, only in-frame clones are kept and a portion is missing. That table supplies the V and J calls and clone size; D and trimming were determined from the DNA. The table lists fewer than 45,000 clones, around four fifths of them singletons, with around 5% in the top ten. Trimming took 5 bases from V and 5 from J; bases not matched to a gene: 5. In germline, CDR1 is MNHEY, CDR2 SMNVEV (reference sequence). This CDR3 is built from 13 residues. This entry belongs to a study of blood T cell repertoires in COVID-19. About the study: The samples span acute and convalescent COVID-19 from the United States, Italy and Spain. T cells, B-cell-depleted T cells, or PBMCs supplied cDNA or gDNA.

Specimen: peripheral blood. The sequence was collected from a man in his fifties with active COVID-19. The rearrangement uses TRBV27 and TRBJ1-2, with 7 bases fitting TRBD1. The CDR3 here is CASSLGTAYGYTF. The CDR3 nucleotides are TGTGCCAGCAGTCTCGGGACAGCGTATGGCTACACCTTC.